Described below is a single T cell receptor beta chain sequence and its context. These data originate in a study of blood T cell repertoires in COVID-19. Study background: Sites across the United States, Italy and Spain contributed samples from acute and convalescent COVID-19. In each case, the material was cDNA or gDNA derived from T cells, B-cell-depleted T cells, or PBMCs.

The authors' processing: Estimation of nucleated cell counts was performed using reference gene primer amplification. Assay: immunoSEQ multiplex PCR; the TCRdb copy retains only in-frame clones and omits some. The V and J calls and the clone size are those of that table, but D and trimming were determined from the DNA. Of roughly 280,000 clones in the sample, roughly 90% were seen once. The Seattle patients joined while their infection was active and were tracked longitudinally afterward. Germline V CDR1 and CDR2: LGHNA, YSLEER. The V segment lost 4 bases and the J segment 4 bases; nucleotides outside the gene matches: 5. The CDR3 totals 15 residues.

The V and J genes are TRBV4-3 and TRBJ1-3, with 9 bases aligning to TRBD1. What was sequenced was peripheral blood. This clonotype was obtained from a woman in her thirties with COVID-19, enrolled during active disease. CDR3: CASSPGQGPGNTIYF. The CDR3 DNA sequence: TGCGCCAGCAGCCCGGGACAGGGCCCCGGAAACACCATATATTTT.